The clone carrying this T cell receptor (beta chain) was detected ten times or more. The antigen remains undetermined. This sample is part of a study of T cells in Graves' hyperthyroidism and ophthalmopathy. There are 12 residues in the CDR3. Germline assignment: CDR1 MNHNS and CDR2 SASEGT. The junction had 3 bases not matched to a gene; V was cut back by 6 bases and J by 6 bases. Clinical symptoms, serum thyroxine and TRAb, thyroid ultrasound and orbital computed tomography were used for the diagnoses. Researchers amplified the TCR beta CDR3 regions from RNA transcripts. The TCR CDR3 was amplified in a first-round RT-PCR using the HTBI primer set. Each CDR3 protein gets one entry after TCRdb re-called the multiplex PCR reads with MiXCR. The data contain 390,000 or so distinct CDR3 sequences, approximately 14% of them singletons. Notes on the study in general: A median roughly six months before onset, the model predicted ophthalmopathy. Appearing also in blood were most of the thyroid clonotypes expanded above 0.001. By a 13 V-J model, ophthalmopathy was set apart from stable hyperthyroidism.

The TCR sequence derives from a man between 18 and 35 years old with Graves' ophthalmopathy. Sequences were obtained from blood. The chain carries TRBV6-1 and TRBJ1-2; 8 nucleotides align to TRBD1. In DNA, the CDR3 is TGTGCCAGCAGGGACAGGGTAGATGGCTACACCTTC. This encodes CASRDRVDGYTF.